These 4 T cell receptor beta chains originate from one sample sequenced in a study of CD4 and CD8 cells across lung adenocarcinoma regions. Each CDR3 protein is one row after TCRdb ran MiXCR on the PCR reads. This table holds 8,400 or so distinct CDR3 sequences, 40% to 55% found once. The specimen sequenced was CD4+ T cells from the margin of a lung tumor. The receptors derive from a female donor with lung adenocarcinoma. The CD4 and CD8 labels of this study may be unreliable.

The chain employs TRBV14 and TRBJ2-1, with unresolved D. The CDR3 has 16 amino acids. The ends were cut back, 0 bases at V and 3 bases at J, with 12 bases in the middle. Germline CDR1 is SGHDN and CDR2 is FVKESK. The CDR3 bases are TGTGCCAGCAGCCAAGATGTCACAGCTTACTACAATGAGCAGTTCTTC. This encodes CASSQDVTAYYNEQFF.

CDR3 sequence reads: CASSVVGGGSYTGELFF. DNA of the CDR3: TGTGCCAGCAGCGTAGTTGGGGGAGGCTCTTATACCGGGGAGCTGTTTTTT. The genes are TRBV9 and TRBJ2-2, with a tentative D call TRBD2 (6 bases). Between the trimmed V and J ends, which lost 0 bases and 5 bases, there was a span of 17 bases. The CDR3 is made up of 17 amino acids. Germline-derived CDR1 and CDR2 are SGDLS and YYNGEE. Using reference TRBV9 and TRBJ2-2 for the parts outside the CDR3, the full variable domain is DSGVTQTPKHLITATGQRVTLRCSPRSGDLSVYWYQQSLDQGLQFLIQYYNGEERAKGNILERFSAQQFPDLHSELNLSSLELGDSALYFCASSVVGGGSYTGELFFGEGSRLTVL.

This clonotype was seen at least ten times. This chain connects TRBV6-6 to TRBJ2-2; D possibly corresponds to TRBD2 (5 bases). The length of the CDR3 is 16 residues. Germline assignment: CDR1 MNHNY and CDR2 SVGAGI (reference sequence). Trimming took 0 bases from V and 0 from J, leaving 8 bases between them. As DNA, the CDR3 is TGTGCCAGCAGTTACTCTGGACTTACGAACACCGGGGAGCTGTTTTTT. Protein sequence: CASSYSGLTNTGELFF.

A few counts support this clonotype. The chain employs TRBV15 and TRBJ2-1, with TRBD2 matching 10 bases. V was clipped by 1 base and J by 4 bases; unmatched bases: 1. This CDR3 is built from 15 residues. Looked up from germline, CDR1 is LNHNV and CDR2 is YYDKDF (reference sequence). The CDR3 loop is CATSRALAGYNEQFF. The CDR3 bases are TGTGCCACCAGCAGAGCACTAGCGGGATACAATGAGCAGTTCTTC.